This TCR beta chain was captured by sequencing in a study of T-cell reconstitution after alpha-beta-depleted transplantation in children (dated by TCRdb to the mid-2010s). Study-wide context: Using TCR repertoire profiling, the study quantitatively followed how T-cell immune reconstitution unfolded in children after TCRalphabeta/CD19-depleted allogeneic hematopoietic cell transplantation. The study at large found these results: In some patients, the high TCRbeta diversity seen at day 60 was put down to recipient T cells and intrathymic progenitors that had survived conditioning. Hyperexpanded clone frequencies declined over subsequent months; after one year, T-cell counts and TCRbeta diversity were mostly attributed to newly produced T cells. About two months after transplant, the apparently early recovery of alphabetaT-cell counts reportedly depended on just several hundred clones that had expanded rapidly and came from non-depleted graft cells.

The CDR3 measures 14 amino acids from cysteine to phenylalanine. Kept here is only the CDR3 DNA, which spans 42 bases and is read in frame from base 1. The germline V gene yields MGHRA for CDR1 and YSYEKL for CDR2. V and J are truncated by 1 base and 2 bases respectively, leaving an intervening sequence of 9 bases. Note on this clonotype: Its antigen remains unidentified. The input lacks base qualities; no much larger clone sits a single base away.

The sample's treatment or condition, from its label and the paper: allogeneic hematopoietic cell transplantation with graft depleted of TCRalphabeta T cells and CD19 B cells. The children who served as transplant recipients had been given grafts of TCRalphabeta/CD19-depleted allogeneic hematopoietic cells. Libraries came from PCR. Instrument on record: Illumina HiSeq 2500. To normalize quantification of the TCRbeta repertoire, the TCR libraries were built with molecular barcoding that relied on unique molecular identifiers. TCRdb's own reprocessing of the public reads used fastp at Q25 and MiXCR and kept productive beta chains. Identical CDR3 protein sequences are pooled into one entry, listed with their most common genes and DNA. The sample table records about 300,000 distinct CDR3 sequences; 7.5% to 9% of these occur just once. The ten largest clones capture approximately 9.6% of the sample.

The sequences come from peripheral blood, collected 360 days after TCRalphabeta/CD19-depleted stem cell transplant. Rearrangement joined TRBV4-1 to TRBJ2-7, with the D gene call left open. The TCR originated in a female patient between 2 and 15 years old who had a stem cell transplant for Fanconi anemia, so the T cells may come from the graft donor. CDR3 protein: CASSQAVITYEQYF. The DNA reads as follows: TGCGCCAGCAGCCAAGCGGTGATAACCTACGAGCAGTACTTC.